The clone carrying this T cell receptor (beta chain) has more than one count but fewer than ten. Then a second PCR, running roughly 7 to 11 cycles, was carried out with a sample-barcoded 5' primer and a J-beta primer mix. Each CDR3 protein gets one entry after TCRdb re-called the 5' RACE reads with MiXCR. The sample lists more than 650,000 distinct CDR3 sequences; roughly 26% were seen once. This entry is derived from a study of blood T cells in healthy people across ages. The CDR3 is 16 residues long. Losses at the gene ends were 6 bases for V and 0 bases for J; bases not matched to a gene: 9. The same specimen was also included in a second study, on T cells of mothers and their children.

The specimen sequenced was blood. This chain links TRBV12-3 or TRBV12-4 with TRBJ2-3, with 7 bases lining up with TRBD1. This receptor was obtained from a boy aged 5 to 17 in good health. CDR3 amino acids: CASRGQTFWSTDTQYF. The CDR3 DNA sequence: TGTGCCAGCAGGGGACAGACCTTTTGGAGCACAGATACGCAGTATTTT.